The clone carrying this T cell receptor beta chain came up many times. Antigen specificity is unknown. Unique molecular identifiers were built into the TCRbeta library. TCRdb redid the calling of the PCR reads with MiXCR, one entry per CDR3 protein. The data show about a million distinct CDR3 sequences, with 25% to 30% seen just once and about 28% held by the top ten. Germline V gene sequence: CDR1 SGHTA, CDR2 FQGNSA. V was shortened by 2 bases and J by 1 base, with 5 bases between the two germline ends. CDR3 size: 13 residues. This record comes from a study of T-cell reconstitution after alpha-beta-depleted transplantation in children. General study findings and limits: Hyperexpanded clones declined; after one year, newly produced T cells mostly supplied diversity. Roughly two months post-transplant, alpha-beta T cells reportedly originated from several hundred graft clones that had expanded. High day-60 TCRbeta diversity in some patients came from surviving recipient T cells and thymic progenitors.

The chain links TRBV7-2 to TRBJ1-1; no clear D gene. Specimen: PBMCs, mostly from graft donor cells, collected 360 days after TCRalphabeta/CD19-depleted stem cell transplant. The clonotype comes from a boy younger than two who had a stem cell transplant for SCID, so the T cells may come from the graft donor. CDR3 sequence: CASSLSQNTEAFF. The CDR3 bases are TGTGCCAGCAGCTTAAGCCAGAACACTGAAGCTTTCTTT.